The 26 T cell receptor beta chains below all came from one sample that was sequenced in a study of blood T cell repertoires in COVID-19. Here immunoSEQ multiplex PCR was the method, and the copy in TCRdb shows in-frame clones only, minus some. This table holds about 230,000 clones, 81% found once. Sequencing was performed on peripheral blood. The receptors derive from a woman aged 80 or over with acute or convalescent COVID-19.

The chain links TRBV9 to TRBJ1-3, with D maybe TRBD1 (6 bases). Germline CDR1 is SGDLS and CDR2 is YYNGEE. Trimming took off 3 bases at V and 2 bases at J, with 21 bases between the two ends. The CDR3 has 18 residues. DNA of the CDR3: TGTGCCAGCAGCGCCCTAACCACAGGGTTTCTCGCTGGAAACACCATATATTTT. Translation gives CASSALTTGFLAGNTIYF.

The chain joins TRBV6-6 to TRBJ2-5; 10 positions agree with TRBD2. V trimming: 6 bases; J trimming: 1 base; junction bases outside the gene matches: 8. The CDR3 has 16 residues. Germline V gives CDR1 MNHNY, CDR2 SVGAGI (reference sequence). The CDR3 DNA sequence: TGTGCCAGCAGCCGAGAGCGGGGGGGCCTCCAAGAGACCCAGTACTTC. Protein sequence: CASSRERGGLQETQYF.

The count of this clone is one. This rearrangement joins TRBV7-9 to TRBJ2-2, with TRBD2 matching 10 bases. Trimming cost V 0 bases and J 6 bases; bases outside gene matches: 1. The CDR3 has 15 amino acids. The germline V gene encodes CDR1 SEHNR and CDR2 FQNEAQ (reference sequence). In nucleotides, the CDR3 is TGTGCCAGCAGCTTAGCTCTAGCGGGAGCCGGGGAGCTGTTTTTT. As protein: CASSLALAGAGELFF.

This CDR3 reads CASSVSGRENYNEQFF. CDR3 bases: TGCGCCAGCAGTGTTAGCGGGAGGGAAAACTACAATGAGCAGTTCTTC. This chain uses TRBV5-1 with TRBJ2-1, with 11 bases identical to TRBD2. Trimming took 5 bases from V and 3 from J; bases not matched to a gene: 7. Germline-derived CDR1 and CDR2 are SGHRS and YFSETQ. The CDR3 covers 16 residues.

This chain links TRBV5-6 with TRBJ2-7; D ambiguous. Germline loops: CDR1 SGHDT, CDR2 YYEEEE. V lost 6 bases to trimming and J lost 6 bases, with 16 bases between them. The length of the CDR3 is 13 residues. The CDR3 loop reads CASNSEPRSEQYF. In DNA form, the CDR3 reads TGTGCCAGCAATTCAGAGCCGCGGAGCGAGCAGTACTTC. The full variable domain, completed using reference TRBV5-6 and TRBJ2-7, is DAGVTQSPTHLIKTRGQQVTLRCSPKSGHDTVSWYQQALGQGPQFIFQYYEEEERQRGNFPDRFSGHQFPNYSSELNVNALLLGDSALYLCASNSEPRSEQYFGPGTRLTVT.

This clone appeared a single time. V is TRBV9 and J is TRBJ2-7; the match to TRBD2 covers 7 bases. The CDR3 has 16 amino acids. J lost 5 bases, V lost 0 bases, and 11 bases had no gene match. The germline V gene has CDR1 SGDLS and CDR2 YYNGEE. CDR3 nucleotide sequence: TGTGCCAGCAGCGTAGAAAGTCGAGGGAGGGCCCACGAGCAGTACTTC. Amino acid sequence: CASSVESRGRAHEQYF.

V and J are TRBV6-5 and TRBJ2-3; the match to TRBD2 covers 9 bases. Germline V gene data show CDR1 as MNHEY and CDR2 as SVGAGI. The CDR3 is made up of 15 amino acids. V trimming: 6 bases; J trimming: 2 bases; junction bases outside the gene matches: 6. CDR3: CASRLLGLATDTQYF. The DNA of the CDR3 is TGTGCCAGCAGACTACTGGGACTAGCCACAGATACGCAGTATTTT.

The chain uses TRBV15 and TRBJ1-2; 7 bases are shared with TRBD1. CDR1 and CDR2 (germline): LNHNV, YYDKDF (reference sequence). V trimming: 0 bases; J trimming: 6 bases; junction bases outside the gene matches: 7. The CDR3 spans 15 residues. In nucleotides, the CDR3 is TGTGCCACCAGCAGAGATAGGAGGGGGCGTAATGGCTACACCTTC. The encoded protein is CATSRDRRGRNGYTF.

The V call is TRBV15, the J call TRBJ2-7; 9 bases line up with TRBD1. CDR3 length equals 18 residues. Trimming at V came to 0 bases and at J to 6 bases, leaving 15 bases not matched to a gene. Germline V gene sequence: CDR1 LNHNV, CDR2 YYDKDF (reference sequence). The CDR3, as DNA: TGTGCCACCAGCAGAGATTACGGGGGACAGGGAGGGATAGTCGAGCAGTACTTC. It encodes CATSRDYGGQGGIVEQYF.

This clone was observed once. V and J are TRBV19 and TRBJ1-5, with 9 bases identical to TRBD1. V lost 3 bases and J lost 0; bases outside the gene matches: 9. Germline V gives CDR1 LNHDA, CDR2 SQIVND (reference sequence). This CDR3 spans 18 amino acids. This chain's CDR3 is CASSMRLGQGPSNQPQHF. CDR3 sequence (DNA): TGTGCCAGTAGTATGAGGTTGGGACAGGGTCCTAGCAATCAGCCCCAGCATTTT. The entire variable domain, with the rest obtained from reference TRBV19 and TRBJ1-5, is as follows: DGGITQSPKYLFRKEGQNVTLSCEQNLNHDAMYWYRQDPGQGLRLIYYSQIVNDFQKGDIAEGYSVSREKKESFPLTVTSAQKNPTAFYLCASSMRLGQGPSNQPQHFGDGTRLSIL.

J is TRBJ1-4 and V is TRBV9, with 9 positions matching TRBD1. This CDR3 contains 16 residues. CDR1 and CDR2 from the germline V gene are SGDLS and YYNGEE. V was clipped by 4 bases and J by 8 bases; unmatched bases: 12. The CDR3 sequence is CASSPRGQGDGEKLFF. As DNA, the CDR3 is TGTGCCAGCAGCCCCCGGGGACAGGGTGATGGCGAAAAACTGTTTTTT. Looking up the rest from reference TRBV9 and TRBJ1-4 gives the full variable domain: DSGVTQTPKHLITATGQRVTLRCSPRSGDLSVYWYQQSLDQGLQFLIQYYNGEERAKGNILERFSAQQFPDLHSELNLSSLELGDSALYFCASSPRGQGDGEKLFFGSGTQLSVL.

Notes on this clone: Relative to the germline gene, one junction end is altered; a read error may explain this. V is TRBV13 and J is TRBJ2-1; TRBD2 matches at 8 bases. The germline CDR1 and CDR2 sequences are PRHDT and FYEKMQ (reference sequence). This CDR3 comprises 17 residues. CDR3 in DNA: TGTGCCAGCAGCCCGGGTGTTTTGCGGGGGGATATAAATGCGCAGTTCTTC. Its protein product is CASSPGVLRGDINAQFF.

The chain uses TRBV5-1 and TRBJ2-7; TRBD2 aligns across 13 bases. After removal of 3 bases from V and 4 bases from J, the junction contained 4 bases not matched to a gene. CDR3 length: 15 amino acids. In germline, CDR1 is SGHRS, CDR2 YFSETQ. The CDR3 nucleotides read TGCGCCAGCAGCTACGGGACTAGCGGGGTGTACGAGCAGTACTTC. Translated, it gives CASSYGTSGVYEQYF. The full variable domain, rest sourced from reference TRBV5-1 and TRBJ2-7, is KAGVTQTPRYLIKTRGQQVTLSCSPISGHRSVSWYQQTPGQGLQFLFEYFSETQRNKGNFPGRFSGRQFSNSRSEMNVSTLELGDSALYLCASSYGTSGVYEQYFGPGTRLTVT.

Points on this clone: Additional DNA sequences in this sample encode the identical CDR3. The rearrangement joins TRBV5-4 to TRBJ2-6; 7 nucleotides match TRBD1. Germline V gives CDR1 SGHNT, CDR2 YYREEE (reference sequence). V lost 0 bases, J lost 10 bases, and 7 bases stayed unmatched. The CDR3 has 15 amino acids. The CDR3 sequence is CASSLAGRTGNVLTF. In DNA, the CDR3 is TGTGCCAGCAGCTTGGCCGGTAGGACAGGAAACGTCCTGACTTTC.

The genes are TRBV2 and TRBJ2-1, with 13 bases identical to TRBD2. The CDR3 totals 16 residues. Germline loops: CDR1 SNHLY, CDR2 FYNNEI. The junction had 12 bases not matched to a gene; V was cut back by 6 bases and J by 10 bases. In nucleotides, the CDR3 is TGTGCCAGCAGCATGATAGGACTAGCGGGGGACGGGGAGCAGTTCTTC. Its translation: CASSMIGLAGDGEQFF. Full variable domain (remainder filled in from reference TRBV2 and TRBJ2-1): EPEVTQTPSHQVTQMGQEVILRCVPISNHLYFYWYRQILGQKVEFLVSFYNNEISEKSEIFDDQFSVERPDGSNFTLKIRSTKLEDSAMYFCASSMIGLAGDGEQFFGPGTRLTVL.

V and J are TRBV18 and TRBJ1-2, with TRBD1 identical over 7 bases. Looked up from germline, CDR1 is KGHSH and CDR2 is LQKENI. Trimming cost V 3 bases and J 2 bases; bases outside gene matches: 6. This CDR3 contains 15 residues. CDR3 sequence reads: CASSPGQPQNYGYTF. The CDR3 bases are TGTGCCAGCTCACCGGGACAGCCCCAAAACTATGGCTACACCTTC.

The chain links TRBV27 to TRBJ1-5; D is perhaps TRBD1 (5 bases). The CDR3 totals 13 residues. The V end lost 4 bases, the J end lost 9 bases, and 13 bases lay between the germline ends. The germline V gene encodes CDR1 MNHEY and CDR2 SMNVEV (reference sequence). The CDR3 DNA follows: TGTGCCAGCAGTTCCCCCCGGGGGGGGCCCCAGCATTTT. Translation gives CASSSPRGGPQHF.

The V call is TRBV7-6, the J call TRBJ2-1; possible D gene TRBD1, 6 bases. Trimming left V 0 bases short and J 0 bases short, with 6 bases between. Germline V gives CDR1 SGHVS, CDR2 FNYEAQ. The CDR3 totals 15 residues. The CDR3 bases are TGTGCCAGCAGCTTAGCACAGGGCTCCTACAATGAGCAGTTCTTC. Amino acid sequence: CASSLAQGSYNEQFF.

The V call is TRBV10-3, the J call TRBJ1-6; no definite D call. CDR3 length: 13 residues. V was trimmed by 3 bases and J by 5 bases, leaving 5 bases between them. CDR1 and CDR2 (germline): ENHRY, SYGVKD. CDR3 in DNA: TGTGCCATCAGTGATCGGGATAATTCACCCCTCCACTTT. Translated: CAISDRDNSPLHF.

The chain employs TRBV9 and TRBJ1-5, with D tentatively TRBD1 (5 bases). Trimming shortened V by 0 bases and J by 4 bases, and 8 bases separated the two germline ends. Germline V gives CDR1 SGDLS, CDR2 YYNGEE. The length of the CDR3 is 14 residues. The CDR3 sequence: CASSVGQRNQPQHF. CDR3 in DNA: TGTGCCAGCAGCGTAGGACAGAGGAATCAGCCCCAGCATTTT.

Here the CDR3 DNA reads TGTGCCAGCAGTTTAATCAGCAGGGCCAACTATGGCTACACCTTC. It yields the protein CASSLISRANYGYTF. This chain connects TRBV28 to TRBJ1-2; possible D gene TRBD1, 5 bases. The V gene lost 2 bases and the J gene lost 2 bases, with 12 bases spanning the gap. The CDR3 spans 15 residues. The V gene's germline CDR1 is MDHEN and CDR2 SYDVKM.

The chain couples TRBV11-3 to TRBJ2-3, with D maybe TRBD2 (5 bases). Trimming took 4 bases from V and 8 from J, leaving 16 bases between them. Germline CDR1 SGHNT, CDR2 YENEEA. This CDR3 contains 14 residues. CDR3 sequence (DNA): TGTGCCAGCAGCTCAGAGCCATCCCGGGGTACGCAGTATTTT. It is translated as CASSSEPSRGTQYF.

This clone appeared a few times. This sequence joins TRBV19 and TRBJ2-1; weak D call: TRBD2 (5 bases). Germline loops: CDR1 LNHDA, CDR2 SQIVND (reference sequence). V lost 3 bases to trimming and J lost 9 bases, with 12 bases between them. The CDR3 has 13 residues. The CDR3 reads CASSIGTSAEQFF. Here the CDR3 DNA reads TGTGCCAGTAGTATCGGAACTAGTGCTGAGCAGTTCTTC.

The V call is TRBV25-1, the J call TRBJ1-6; D possibly corresponds to TRBD1 (5 bases). Trimming removed 6 bases from V and 7 bases from J, with 10 bases in between. The germline V gene encodes CDR1 MGHDK and CDR2 SYGVNS. The CDR3 sequence is 13 residues long. CDR3 sequence reads: CASRGDWNSPLHF. CDR3 DNA sequence: TGTGCCAGCAGGGGGGACTGGAATTCACCCCTCCACTTT.

The chain combines TRBV2 with TRBJ1-1, with TRBD1 matching 7 bases. The V gene end was trimmed by 4 bases and the J gene end by 1 base; junction bases not matched to a gene: 3. The CDR3 length is 14 residues. Germline V gives CDR1 SNHLY, CDR2 FYNNEI. The CDR3 nucleotides are TGTGCCAGCAGTGGGGACAGATGGAACACTGAAGCTTTCTTT. Amino acids: CASSGDRWNTEAFF.

The count of this clone is one. This rearrangement joins TRBV27 to TRBJ2-2, with 12 bases lining up with TRBD1. This CDR3 is 18 amino acids long. Germline assignment: CDR1 MNHEY and CDR2 SMNVEV (reference sequence). V was pared by 5 bases and J by 5 bases, with 12 bases of the junction left unmatched. The DNA for the CDR3 is TGTGCCAGCAGTGGGACAGGGGGCAGCTCCCGGGCGACCGGGGAGCTGTTTTTT. It translates to CASSGTGGSSRATGELFF.